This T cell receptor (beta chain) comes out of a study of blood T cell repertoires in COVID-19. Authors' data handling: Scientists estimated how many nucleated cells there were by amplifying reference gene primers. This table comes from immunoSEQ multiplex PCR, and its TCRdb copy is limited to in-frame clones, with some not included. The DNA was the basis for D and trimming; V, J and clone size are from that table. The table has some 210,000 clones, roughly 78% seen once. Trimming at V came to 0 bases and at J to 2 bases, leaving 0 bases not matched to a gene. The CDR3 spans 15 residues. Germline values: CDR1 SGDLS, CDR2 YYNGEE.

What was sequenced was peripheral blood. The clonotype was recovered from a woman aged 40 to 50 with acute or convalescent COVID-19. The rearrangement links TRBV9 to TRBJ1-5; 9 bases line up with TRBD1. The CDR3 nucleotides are TGTGCCAGCAGCGTAGGGACAGGGGGCAATCAGCCCCAGCATTTT. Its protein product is CASSVGTGGNQPQHF.